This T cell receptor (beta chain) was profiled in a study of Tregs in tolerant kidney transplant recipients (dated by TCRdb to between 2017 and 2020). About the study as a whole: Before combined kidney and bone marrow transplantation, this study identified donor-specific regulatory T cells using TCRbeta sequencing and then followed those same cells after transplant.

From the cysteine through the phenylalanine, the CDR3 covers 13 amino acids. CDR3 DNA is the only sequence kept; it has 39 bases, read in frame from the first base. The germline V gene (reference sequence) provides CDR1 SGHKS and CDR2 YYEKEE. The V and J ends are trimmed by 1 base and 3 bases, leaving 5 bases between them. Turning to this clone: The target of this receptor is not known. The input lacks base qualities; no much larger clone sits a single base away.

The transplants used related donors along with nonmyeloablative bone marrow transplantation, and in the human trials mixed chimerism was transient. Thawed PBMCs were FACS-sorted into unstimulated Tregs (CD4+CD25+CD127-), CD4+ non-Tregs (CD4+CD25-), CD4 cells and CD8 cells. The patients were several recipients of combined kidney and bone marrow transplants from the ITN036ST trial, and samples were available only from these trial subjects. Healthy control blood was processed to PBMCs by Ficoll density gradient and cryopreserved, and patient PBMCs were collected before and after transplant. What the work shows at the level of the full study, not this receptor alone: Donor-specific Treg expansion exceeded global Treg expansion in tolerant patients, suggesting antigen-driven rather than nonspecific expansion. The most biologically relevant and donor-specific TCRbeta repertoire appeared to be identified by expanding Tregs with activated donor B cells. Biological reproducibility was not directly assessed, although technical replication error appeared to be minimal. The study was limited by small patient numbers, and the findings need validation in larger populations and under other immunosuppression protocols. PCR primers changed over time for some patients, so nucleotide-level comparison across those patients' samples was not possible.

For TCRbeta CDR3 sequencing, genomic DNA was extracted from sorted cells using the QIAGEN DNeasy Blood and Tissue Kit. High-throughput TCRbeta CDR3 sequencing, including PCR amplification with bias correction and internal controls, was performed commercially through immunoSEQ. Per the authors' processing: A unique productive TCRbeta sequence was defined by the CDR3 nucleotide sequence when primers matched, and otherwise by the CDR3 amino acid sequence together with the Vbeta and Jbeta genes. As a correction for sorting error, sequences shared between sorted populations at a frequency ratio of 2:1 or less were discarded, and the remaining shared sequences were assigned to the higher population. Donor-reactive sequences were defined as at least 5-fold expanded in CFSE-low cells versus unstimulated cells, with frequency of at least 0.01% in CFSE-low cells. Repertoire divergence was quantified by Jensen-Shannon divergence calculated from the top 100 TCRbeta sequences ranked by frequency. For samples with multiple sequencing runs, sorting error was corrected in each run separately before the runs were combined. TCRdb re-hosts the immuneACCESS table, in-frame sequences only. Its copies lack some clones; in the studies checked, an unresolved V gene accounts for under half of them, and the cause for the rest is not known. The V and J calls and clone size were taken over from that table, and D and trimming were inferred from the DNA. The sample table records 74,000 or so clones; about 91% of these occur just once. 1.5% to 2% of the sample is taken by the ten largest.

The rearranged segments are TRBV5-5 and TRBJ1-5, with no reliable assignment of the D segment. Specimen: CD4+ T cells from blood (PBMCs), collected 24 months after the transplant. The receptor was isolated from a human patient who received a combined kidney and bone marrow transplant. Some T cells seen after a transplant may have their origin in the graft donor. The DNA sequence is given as TGTGCCAGCAGCTTGTCCCTCAATCAGCCCCAGCATTTT. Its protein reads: CASSLSLNQPQHF.